The 32 T cell receptor beta chains listed next were all sequenced from one sample in a study of a mutant IDH1 vaccine in newly diagnosed glioma. Clones were read by immunoSEQ multiplex PCR, and TCRdb kept only the in-frame ones, dropping some. The sample consists of under 75,000 clones, 91% of them appearing once. Specified time point: baseline, week 1 (first vaccination visit). Treatment of the sample: pre-vaccination baseline after standard-of-care therapy. The source material was PBMCs, sampled from a glioma patient treated with radiotherapy, temozolomide or both. Receptors were obtained from a man in his fifties with glioma.

The chain has TRBV5-8 and TRBJ2-7; a weak D match, TRBD2 (5 bases). Trimming shortened V by 3 bases and J by 4 bases, and 17 bases separated the two germline ends. The CDR3 totals 15 residues. Germline V gives CDR1 SGHTS, CDR2 YDEGEE. The CDR3 coding sequence is TGTGCCAGCAGCTCAAGGAGGTCAAAAATTTACGAGCAGTACTTC. Encoded protein: CASSSRRSKIYEQYF.

V and J are TRBV6-5 and TRBJ1-1; D is undetermined. The CDR3 is 13 amino acids. With 7 bases removed from V and 1 base from J, the gap between germline ends came to 10 bases. Germline values: CDR1 MNHEY, CDR2 SVGAGI. For the CDR3, the DNA is TGTGCCAGCAACTTCGGGCGGAACACTGAAGCTTTCTTT. Its translation: CASNFGRNTEAFF.

The V gene is TRBV30, the J gene TRBJ2-2; 8 nucleotides align to TRBD2. The CDR3 runs 15 residues. CDR1 and CDR2 (germline): GTSNPN, SVGIG (reference sequence). J lost 1 base, V lost 3 bases, and 4 bases had no gene match. The chain's CDR3 is CAWRRGGMNTGELFF. CDR3 coding DNA: TGTGCCTGGAGACGGGGGGGCATGAACACCGGGGAGCTGTTTTTT.

J is TRBJ2-5 and V is TRBV14; D remains unclear. The CDR3 has 15 residues. The germline gives CDR1 SGHDN, CDR2 FVKESK. V shed 1 base and J shed 1 base, with 10 bases lying between them. The CDR3 reads CASSQGHSLQETQYF. DNA of the CDR3: TGTGCCAGCAGCCAAGGCCATTCTCTCCAAGAGACCCAGTACTTC.

Only one count was recorded for this clone. The chain links TRBV4-3 to TRBJ2-5, with D perhaps given as TRBD1 or TRBD2 (6 bases each). This CDR3 has 15 residues. Germline CDR1 LGHNA, CDR2 YSLEER. V lost 0 bases and J 4 bases, leaving 12 bases between the germline ends. As DNA, the CDR3 is TGCGCCAGCAGCCAAGATATAGGGGGAGGAGAGACCCAGTACTTC. This codes for CASSQDIGGGETQYF.

The chain combines TRBV18 with TRBJ1-2; possibly TRBD1 for D (5 bases). V gave up 0 bases and J gave up 5 bases, with 19 bases separating them. CDR3 size: 17 residues. The V gene's germline CDR1 is KGHSH and CDR2 LQKENI. CDR3 in amino acids: CASSPPGLGRARYGYTF. As DNA, the CDR3 is TGTGCCAGCTCACCACCTGGCTTAGGCAGGGCCCGATATGGCTACACCTTC.

V usage is TRBV18 and J usage is TRBJ2-1, with D uncertain. Trimming removed 6 bases from V and 7 bases from J, with 13 bases in between. The length of the CDR3 is 13 residues. The germline CDR1 and CDR2 sequences are KGHSH and LQKENI. The CDR3 bases are TGTGCCAGCTCCTCCTCGTTTGGAAATGAGCAGTTCTTC. It codes for CASSSSFGNEQFF.

The V gene is TRBV19, the J gene TRBJ1-1, with 8 bases identical to TRBD1. Germline V gene lookup returns CDR1 LNHDA and CDR2 SQIVND (reference sequence). Trimming took 4 bases from V and 1 from J; bases not matched to a gene: 5. The CDR3 runs to 15 residues. The CDR3 spells CASSTSDRANTEAFF. The CDR3 nucleotides read TGTGCCAGTAGTACCTCGGACAGGGCGAACACTGAAGCTTTCTTT.

This chain connects TRBV19 to TRBJ2-2; D gene ambiguous. The germline gives CDR1 LNHDA, CDR2 SQIVND (reference sequence). Trimming removed 7 bases at V and 7 bases at J, with 13 bases between. The CDR3 spans 13 residues. The CDR3 loop is CASNPVVGGELFF. The CDR3 bases are TGTGCCAGTAATCCGGTTGTAGGCGGGGAGCTGTTTTTT.

V usage is TRBV7-9 and J usage is TRBJ2-7; D gene uncertain. The V gene's germline CDR1 is SEHNR and CDR2 FQNEAQ (reference sequence). The CDR3 contains 13 residues. Trimming removed 2 bases at V and 2 bases at J, with 7 bases between. The CDR3 spells CASSLRVAYEQYF. CDR3 in DNA: TGTGCCAGCAGCTTAAGGGTAGCCTACGAGCAGTACTTC.

This clone was seen more than once but under ten times. V usage is TRBV11-2 and J usage is TRBJ2-2; 10 bases fit TRBD1. From germline, CDR1 is SGHAT and CDR2 FQNNGV. This CDR3 is 16 amino acids long. The junction had 8 bases not matched to a gene; V was cut back by 6 bases and J by 4 bases. CDR3 sequence reads: CASRTSGTGATGELFF. DNA for the CDR3: TGTGCCAGCAGAACATCGGGGACAGGGGCCACCGGGGAGCTGTTTTTT.

This chain uses TRBV7-2 with TRBJ1-6; D is uncertain. CDR3 length: 16 amino acids. V dropped 0 bases and J dropped 5 bases, with 11 bases sitting between them. Germline assignment: CDR1 SGHTA and CDR2 FQGNSA. The CDR3 region is CASSLAVGIDNSPLHF. In DNA form, the CDR3 reads TGTGCCAGCAGCTTAGCGGTGGGGATTGATAATTCACCCCTCCACTTT.

The chain recombines TRBV18 with TRBJ2-7; possibly TRBD1 or TRBD2 for D (6 bases each). V was pared by 6 bases and J by 7 bases, with 16 bases between. Germline CDR1 KGHSH, CDR2 LQKENI. CDR3 length: 13 amino acids. Written as DNA, the CDR3 is TGTGCCAGCTCCCAGGGGACTGGGTGGGAGCAGTACTTC. Its protein product is CASSQGTGWEQYF.

The rearrangement joins TRBV11-2 to TRBJ1-3; D is perhaps TRBD1 (5 bases). Per germline, CDR1 SGHAT and CDR2 FQNNGV. V was clipped by 2 bases and J by 6 bases, with 8 bases between them. This CDR3 has 13 amino acids. CDR3 residues: CASSLSGLNTIYF. The CDR3 DNA is TGTGCCAGCAGCTTATCAGGGTTAAACACCATATATTTT.

The chain carries TRBV7-2 and TRBJ1-4; D possibly corresponds to TRBD1 (5 bases). With 5 bases removed from V and 7 bases from J, the gap between germline ends came to 20 bases. CDR1 is SGHTA, CDR2 FQGNSA, per germline. This CDR3 comprises 16 residues. The CDR3 is CASSAEFRVLGEKLFF. CDR3 nucleotide sequence: TGTGCCAGCAGCGCAGAATTCAGGGTTTTAGGTGAAAAACTGTTTTTT.

The chain employs TRBV7-3 and TRBJ1-1; D is perhaps TRBD1 (5 bases). Germline-derived CDR1 and CDR2 are SGHTA and FQGTGA. V dropped 2 bases and J dropped 5 bases, with 12 bases sitting between them. This CDR3 is built from 14 residues. For the CDR3, the DNA is TGTGCCAGCAGCTTAGGCGCTGGGGGGACTGAAGCTTTCTTT. It codes for CASSLGAGGTEAFF.

The chain couples TRBV28 to TRBJ2-3, with D possibly TRBD2 on 6 matching bases. This CDR3 is built from 15 residues. V gave up 6 bases and J gave up 6 bases, with 19 bases separating them. Per germline, CDR1 MDHEN and CDR2 SYDVKM. The CDR3 DNA follows: TGTGCCAGCAGCTTGGGCCCGATTGGAGGGGATACGCAGTATTTT. This translates into CASSLGPIGGDTQYF.

The CDR3 DNA sequence: TGTGCCAGTAGCAGACAGGGTCGCCTTAGCAATCAGCCCCAGCATTTT. It codes for CASSRQGRLSNQPQHF. This chain links TRBV19 with TRBJ1-5; 7 nucleotides agree with TRBD1. V lost 6 bases and J lost 0; bases outside the gene matches: 8. This CDR3 is built from 16 residues. Germline values: CDR1 LNHDA, CDR2 SQIVND (reference sequence). Complete variable domain (other parts from reference TRBV19 and TRBJ1-5): DGGITQSPKYLFRKEGQNVTLSCEQNLNHDAMYWYRQDPGQGLRLIYYSQIVNDFQKGDIAEGYSVSREKKESFPLTVTSAQKNPTAFYLCASSRQGRLSNQPQHFGDGTRLSIL.

J is TRBJ1-1 and V is TRBV19, with D possibly TRBD1 on 5 matching bases. This CDR3 contains 12 residues. The V gene's germline CDR1 is LNHDA and CDR2 SQIVND (reference sequence). Trimming removed 9 bases from V and 5 bases from J, with 13 bases in between. This CDR3 is CASQGEGTEAFF. For the CDR3, the DNA is TGTGCCAGCCAGGGAGAGGGGACTGAAGCTTTCTTT.

This clone turned up a few times. J is TRBJ1-5 and V is TRBV30; TRBD1 might be the D (6 bases). This CDR3 region has 13 residues. Trimming shortened V by 4 bases and J by 3 bases, and 10 bases separated the two germline ends. The germline V gene encodes CDR1 GTSNPN and CDR2 SVGIG (reference sequence). CDR3 region: CAWNGGANQPQHF. CDR3 in DNA: TGTGCCTGGAACGGGGGGGCCAATCAGCCCCAGCATTTT.

The chain recombines TRBV25-1 with TRBJ1-4, with TRBD1 matching over 8 bases. CDR1 is MGHDK and CDR2 is SYGVNS in the germline V gene. The CDR3 length is 15 residues. Unmatched junction bases numbered 8, after V lost 3 bases and J lost 8 bases. The CDR3, as DNA: TGTGCCAGCAGTGACTTGACAGGGGCCGGGGAAAAACTGTTTTTT. Its protein product is CASSDLTGAGEKLFF.

The table lists this clone with a count of one. The chain joins TRBV9 to TRBJ2-7; perhaps D is TRBD1 or TRBD2 (5 bases each). Germline CDR1 is SGDLS and CDR2 is YYNGEE. The CDR3 runs 15 residues. V dropped 4 bases and J dropped 0 bases, with 14 bases sitting between them. This CDR3 is CASSLRDGFSYEQYF. CDR3 coding DNA: TGTGCCAGCAGCCTAAGGGACGGATTCTCCTACGAGCAGTACTTC.

The chain links TRBV11-2 to TRBJ1-2, with a weak D call TRBD1 (6 bases). Per the germline V gene, CDR1 is SGHAT and CDR2 is FQNNGV. V was cut by 5 bases and J by 2 bases, with 12 bases left in between. The CDR3 length is 14 residues. The CDR3 reads CASSRGAENYGYTF. DNA for the CDR3: TGTGCCAGCAGCCGGGGGGCGGAAAACTATGGCTACACCTTC. Full variable domain (rest looked up from reference TRBV11-2 and TRBJ1-2): EAGVAQSPRYKIIEKRQSVAFWCNPISGHATLYWYQQILGQGPKLLIQFQNNGVVDDSQLPKDRFSAERLKGVDSTLKIQPAKLEDSAVYLCASSRGAENYGYTFGSGTRLTVV.

The genes are TRBV19 and TRBJ2-7; maybe TRBD2 (5 bases). The CDR3 spans 13 residues. Looked up from germline, CDR1 is LNHDA and CDR2 is SQIVND (reference sequence). The V and J ends lost 6 bases and 0 bases respectively, with 9 bases between them. The CDR3 DNA reads as TGTGCCAGTAGGGACGGAGGCTCCTACGAGCAGTACTTC. Its protein is CASRDGGSYEQYF.

The chain combines TRBV29-1 with TRBJ1-2, with D possibly matching TRBD1 (5 bases). The CDR3 is 17 residues long. The germline CDR1 and CDR2 sequences are SQVTM and ANQGSEA. Trimming pared 0 bases from V and 2 bases from J, leaving 19 bases between. The CDR3: CSVEDPWSSRANYGYTF. The CDR3 DNA sequence: TGCAGCGTTGAAGATCCCTGGTCGAGCAGGGCCAACTATGGCTACACCTTC.

The chain recombines TRBV5-1 with TRBJ2-2; TRBD2 might be the D (7 bases). In germline, CDR1 is SGHRS, CDR2 YFSETQ. V was trimmed by 4 bases and J by 1 base, leaving 17 bases between them. The CDR3 totals 17 residues. The CDR3 spells CASSPGRGLGNTGELFF. In DNA form, the CDR3 reads TGCGCCAGCAGCCCAGGGCGGGGGCTGGGGAACACCGGGGAGCTGTTTTTT.

This clone was detected only once. This chain links TRBV5-1 with TRBJ2-1; D gene uncertain. Germline V gene data show CDR1 as SGHRS and CDR2 as YFSETQ. CDR3 length: 11 amino acids. Trimming took off 1 base at V and 8 bases at J, with 4 bases between the two ends. Here the CDR3 reads CASSLYDEQFF. In DNA, the CDR3 is TGCGCCAGCAGCTTGTACGATGAGCAGTTCTTC.

This clone was seen only once. The V gene is TRBV10-3, the J gene TRBJ2-7; TRBD1 matches at 9 bases. V shed 8 bases and J 3 bases; nucleotides not matched to a gene: 8. CDR3 length: 14 amino acids. Germline V gene sequence: CDR1 ENHRY, CDR2 SYGVKD. The chain's CDR3 is CAIGLGTGSYEQYF. Written as DNA, the CDR3 is TGTGCCATCGGACTTGGGACAGGGAGCTACGAGCAGTACTTC.

This clone was seen a few times. This chain links TRBV7-3 with TRBJ2-2; D call uncertain. This CDR3 contains 14 residues. The V gene's germline CDR1 is SGHTA and CDR2 FQGTGA. V lost 0 bases and J 7 bases, leaving 9 bases between the germline ends. This chain's CDR3 is CASSLTLAVGELFF. The CDR3 nucleotides read TGTGCCAGCAGCTTAACACTCGCGGTCGGGGAGCTGTTTTTT.

The chain has TRBV10-1 and TRBJ2-6; TRBD1 matches 12 bases. The CDR3 totals 18 residues. The junction had 10 bases not matched to a gene; V was cut back by 6 bases and J by 4 bases. Germline CDR1 is WNHNN and CDR2 is SYGVQD (reference sequence). Here the CDR3 DNA reads TGCGCCAGCAGGGGACCGGGACAGGGGGCATCCGGGGCCAACGTCCTGACTTTC. Its translation is CASRGPGQGASGANVLTF.

The rearrangement uses TRBV7-9 and TRBJ2-3; D is perhaps TRBD2 (6 bases). Germline loops: CDR1 SEHNR, CDR2 FQNEAQ (reference sequence). The CDR3 runs to 16 residues. V dropped 5 bases and J dropped 9 bases, with 24 bases sitting between them. CDR3 in DNA: TGTGCCAGCAGCGCGACTGCTGGACTACTAGTAGGCACGCAGTATTTT. This gives the protein CASSATAGLLVGTQYF.

The genes are TRBV5-1 and TRBJ2-1; D gene ambiguous. Germline CDR1 reads SGHRS; CDR2 reads YFSETQ. V shed 5 bases and J shed 3 bases, with 15 bases lying between them. The CDR3 is 15 residues long. The CDR3, as DNA: TGCGCCAGCAGAACCCGGGTGGGTATCTACAATGAGCAGTTCTTC. Translated, it gives CASRTRVGIYNEQFF.